The rows below give T cell receptor beta chains drawn from one sample of a study of human T cells and chemical hapten exposure. MiXCR was run by TCRdb on the RACE reads, yielding one entry per CDR3 protein. The table includes roughly 100,000 distinct CDR3 sequences, under 40% detected once. Sequences were derived from whole blood, sampled in connection with sensitization to the hapten diphenylcyclopropenone (DPC). These receptors all come from a man in his forties with alopecia areata. Some clones in this sample may be carry-over from other donors' samples. The CDR3 runs from the conserved cysteine through the conserved F or W. A D gene is named only where the DNA matches it firmly. Some rows have no size entry. The others give once, few or many, or a class for an expanded clone.

clone_size: few; v_call: TRBV20-1; d_call: .; j_call: TRBJ2-1; cdr3_nt: TGCAGTGCTAGAGAGCGGCCTACCTACAATGAGCAGTTCTTC; cdr3_aa: CSARERPTYNEQFF
clone_size: many; v_call: TRBV9; d_call: .; j_call: TRBJ2-3; cdr3_nt: TGTGCCAGCAGCGTAATGGAGGATACGCAGTATTTT; cdr3_aa: CASSVMEDTQYF
clone_size: few; v_call: TRBV5-1; d_call: TRBD1; j_call: TRBJ2-7; cdr3_nt: TGCGCCAGCAGCTGGGGGACAGGTGGGGTGAGATACGAGCAGTACTTC; cdr3_aa: CASSWGTGGVRYEQYF
clone_size: .; v_call: TRBV12-3/TRBV12-4; d_call: TRBD2; j_call: TRBJ2-1; cdr3_nt: TGTGCCAGCAGTTTACACGGGGGGATGGACAATGAGCAGTTCTTC; cdr3_aa: CASSLHGGMDNEQFF
clone_size: once; v_call: TRBV6-2/TRBV6-3; d_call: .; j_call: TRBJ2-1; cdr3_nt: TGTGCCAGCAGAGCCGCAGGGAGCAGTTACAATGAGCAGTTCTTC; cdr3_aa: CASRAAGSSYNEQFF
clone_size: .; v_call: TRBV5-8; d_call: .; j_call: TRBJ2-5; cdr3_nt: TGTGCCAGCAGCTTGAAGGGACTTTATCAAGGAGAGACCCAGTACTTC; cdr3_aa: CASSLKGLYQGETQYF
clone_size: few; v_call: TRBV18; d_call: .; j_call: TRBJ2-5; cdr3_nt: TGTGCCAGCTCACCTTTGAGTAAACAAGAGACCCAGTACTTC; cdr3_aa: CASSPLSKQETQYF
clone_size: few; v_call: TRBV14; d_call: .; j_call: TRBJ2-3; cdr3_nt: TGTGCCAGCAGCCAAGATGGGAGAAGCACAGATACGCAGTATTTT; cdr3_aa: CASSQDGRSTDTQYF
clone_size: few; v_call: TRBV4-2; d_call: .; j_call: TRBJ2-3; cdr3_nt: TGTGCCAGCACATCGGATGTTGCGCAGTATTTT; cdr3_aa: CASTSDVAQYF
clone_size: .; v_call: TRBV6-5; d_call: .; j_call: TRBJ1-4; cdr3_nt: TGTGCCAGCAGACGGAAACCGGGACTGACAGCCACTAATGAAAAACTGTTTTTT; cdr3_aa: CASRRKPGLTATNEKLFF
clone_size: .; v_call: TRBV11-2; d_call: .; j_call: TRBJ2-7; cdr3_nt: TGTGCCAGCAGCTTAGAATTACCCCCCGAGCAGTACTTC; cdr3_aa: CASSLELPPEQYF
clone_size: .; v_call: TRBV20-1; d_call: TRBD2; j_call: TRBJ2-3; cdr3_nt: TGCAGTGCTGCTCGGACTAGCGGGAGTTCAGATACGCAGTATTTT; cdr3_aa: CSAARTSGSSDTQYF
clone_size: once; v_call: TRBV10-3; d_call: TRBD1; j_call: TRBJ2-1; cdr3_nt: TGTGCCATCAGCACAGGGGGCAATGAGCAGTTCTTC; cdr3_aa: CAISTGGNEQFF
clone_size: .; v_call: TRBV7-7; d_call: .; j_call: TRBJ2-3; cdr3_nt: TGTGCTAGCAGCTTATCCAACCAGGATACGCAGTATTTT; cdr3_aa: CASSLSNQDTQYF
clone_size: .; v_call: TRBV28; d_call: .; j_call: TRBJ2-2; cdr3_nt: TGTGCCAGTAAAGACACCGGGGAGCTGTTTTTT; cdr3_aa: CASKDTGELFF
clone_size: .; v_call: TRBV12-3/TRBV12-4; d_call: TRBD2; j_call: TRBJ2-1; cdr3_nt: TGTGCCAGCAGACTAGCGGGAGGATCCAATGAGCAGTTCTTC; cdr3_aa: CASRLAGGSNEQFF
clone_size: few; v_call: TRBV7-3; d_call: .; j_call: TRBJ2-5; cdr3_nt: TGTGCCAGCAGCTTAACTGTACAAGAGACCCAGTACTTC; cdr3_aa: CASSLTVQETQYF
clone_size: few; v_call: TRBV4-1; d_call: TRBD1; j_call: TRBJ2-3; cdr3_nt: TGCGCCAGCAGCCCTGAAGGGACAGGGGGACCCACAGATACGCAGTATTTT; cdr3_aa: CASSPEGTGGPTDTQYF
clone_size: few; v_call: TRBV7-9; d_call: .; j_call: TRBJ2-3; cdr3_nt: TGTGCCAGCATCACAGCGCCTAGCACAGATACGCAGTATTTT; cdr3_aa: CASITAPSTDTQYF